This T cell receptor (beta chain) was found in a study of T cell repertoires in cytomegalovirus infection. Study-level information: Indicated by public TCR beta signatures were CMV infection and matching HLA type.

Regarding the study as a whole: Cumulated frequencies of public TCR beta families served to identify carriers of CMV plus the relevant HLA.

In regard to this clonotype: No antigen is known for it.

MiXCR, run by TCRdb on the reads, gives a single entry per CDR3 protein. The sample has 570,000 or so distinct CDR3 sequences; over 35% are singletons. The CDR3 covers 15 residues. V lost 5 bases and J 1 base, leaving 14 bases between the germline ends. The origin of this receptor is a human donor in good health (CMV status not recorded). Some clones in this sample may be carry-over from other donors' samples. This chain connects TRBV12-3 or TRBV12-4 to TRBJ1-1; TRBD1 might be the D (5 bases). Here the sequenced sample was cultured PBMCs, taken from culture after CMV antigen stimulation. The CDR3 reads CASSISPTGNTEAFF. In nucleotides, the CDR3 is TGTGCCAGCAGTATCAGCCCCACAGGGAACACTGAAGCTTTCTTT.